A few counts support the clone carrying this T cell receptor beta chain. The antigen is unknown. The investigators reverse transcribed all of the isolated RNA, so they sequenced expressed TCRB transcripts. Regulatory, naive and central memory T cell samples averaged around 3.9 million reads. TCRdb's copy holds only in-frame clones and misses some; the assay was immunoSEQ multiplex PCR. The table has about 240,000 clones, approximately 14% seen once; the top ten hold 0.015% to 0.02%. Sorting that relied on CD45RO/CCR7/CD25/CD127/CD95/CD27 yielded CD4+ naive, central memory, regulatory and stem cell-like memory cells. The entry originates in a study of beta chain features in type 1 diabetes. Turning to the study itself: Cell yields, gender and age were similar in healthy donors and patients. Examination spanned roughly 110 million sorted cells from all samples. Points from the study as a whole: Across all four CD4+ subsets, people with type 1 diabetes showed modestly shorter TCRB CDR3s.

The CDR3 extends over 10 amino acids. In germline, CDR1 is LNHNV, CDR2 YYDKDF (reference sequence). Trimming stripped 0 bases from V and 11 bases from J, with 4 bases between. V gene TRBV15 combines with J gene TRBJ2-5; D unresolved. The source of this sequence is a man aged 25-40 years with type 1 diabetes. Sequenced: naive CD4+ T cells from blood. CDR3 sequence (DNA): TGTGCCACCAGCAGAGACTTGCAGTACTTC. It specifies CATSRDLQYF.